This passage covers 29 T cell receptor beta chains from one sample sequenced in a study of T-cell reconstitution after alpha-beta-depleted transplantation in children (dated by TCRdb to the mid-2010s). Libraries were made using PCR. TCRdb records Illumina HiSeq 2500 as the sequencer. Molecular barcoding was employed in the preparation of TCR libraries, with unique molecular identifiers being used to normalize TCRbeta repertoire quantification. In-frame beta chains were kept once TCRdb had trimmed the public reads at Q25 with fastp and called clones with MiXCR. When rows share a CDR3 protein, they turn into one entry using the most common DNA and genes. Within this sample are under 750,000 distinct CDR3 sequences, with 20% to 25% of them counted one time only. The ten largest account for 12% to 15% of the sample. The meaning of the sample's treatment or condition label: allogeneic hematopoietic cell transplantation with graft depleted of TCRalphabeta T cells and CD19 B cells.

The material sequenced was PBMCs, mostly from graft donor cells, taken 360 days after TCRalphabeta/CD19-depleted stem cell transplant. These TCRs come from a boy under three years old who had a stem cell transplant for acute myeloid leukemia, so the T cells may come from the graft donor.

This clonotype showed up many times. J is TRBJ2-5 and V is TRBV12-3 or TRBV12-4; D unclear. V lost 1 base and J 1 base, leaving 13 bases between the germline ends. CDR3 length: 16 residues. CDR3 sequence reads: CASSLEGTESQETQYF. CDR3 DNA sequence: TGTGCCAGCAGTTTAGAGGGAACGGAATCCCAAGAGACCCAGTACTTC.

This clonotype showed up just once. The genes are TRBV5-1 and TRBJ2-3; 8 bases are a match to TRBD2. J lost 3 bases, V lost 1 base, and 7 bases had no gene match. This CDR3 is built from 16 residues. The germline V gene encodes CDR1 SGHRS and CDR2 YFSETQ. CDR3 nucleotides: TGCGCCAGCAGCTTGCCCGGACTAGCAGAGACAGATACGCAGTATTTT. It codes for CASSLPGLAETDTQYF.

The chain carries TRBV18 and TRBJ2-1; D remains unclear. Matching the DNA end better, TRBJ2-7 makes the J call doubtful. Germline V gene lookup returns CDR1 KGHSH and CDR2 LQKENI. This CDR3 has 13 amino acids. The CDR3 bases are TGTGCCAGCTTTCACTTCCCCACCAATGAGCAGTACTTC. This sequence encodes CASFHFPTNEQYF.

In this sample, this clonotype turned up many times. The chain combines TRBV21-1 with TRBJ2-7; the DNA was not used to check the table's D call, TRBD1. TRBV21-1 is noted as a pseudogene. The CDR3 is 14 residues long. The CDR3 loop reads CASRPQGAMNEQYV. DNA of the CDR3: TGTGCCAGCAGACCCCAGGGGGCGATGAACGAGCAGTACGTC.

This clonotype was seen a handful of times. The chain carries TRBV12-3 or TRBV12-4 and TRBJ1-5; D is perhaps TRBD1 (5 bases). Trimming removed 4 bases from V and 0 bases from J, with 16 bases in between. This CDR3 has 17 residues. DNA for the CDR3: TGTGCCAGCAGTTCCGGGACGGACCCCTATAGCAATCAGCCCCAGCATTTT. Residues: CASSSGTDPYSNQPQHF.

The rearrangement uses TRBV4-3 and TRBJ1-3; D is unresolved. V was clipped by 3 bases and J by 6 bases, with 9 bases between them. The CDR3 has 13 residues. Germline lookup yields CDR1 LGHNA and CDR2 YSLEER. This CDR3 reads CASSHGILNTIYF. CDR3 coding DNA: TGCGCCAGCAGCCATGGTATCTTAAACACCATATATTTT.

This clonotype was detected only a few times. For the CDR3, the DNA is TGTGCCAGCGGCCGCCCGGTAGCGAACTATGGCTACACCTTC. Translated, it gives CASGRPVANYGYTF. This chain links TRBV27 with TRBJ1-2, with no clear D. V gave up 8 bases and J gave up 2 bases, with 15 bases separating them. The CDR3 has 14 residues. Germline V gene data show CDR1 as MNHEY and CDR2 as SMNVEV (reference sequence).

The chain recombines TRBV20-1 with TRBJ1-1; D unresolved. CDR1 and CDR2 (germline): DFQATT, SNEGSKA (reference sequence). The CDR3 is 14 amino acids. The V end lost 1 base, the J end lost 0 bases, and 9 bases lay between the germline ends. The CDR3 region is CSARVKTVNTEAFF. The CDR3 region has the DNA TGCAGTGCTAGAGTCAAAACCGTGAACACTGAAGCTTTCTTT.

The chain links TRBV29-1 to TRBJ2-3; no clear D. CDR1 and CDR2 (germline): SQVTM, ANQGSEA. The CDR3 sequence is 12 residues long. V dropped 7 bases and J dropped 0 bases, with 8 bases sitting between them. CDR3 sequence reads: CSGLTSTDTQYF. The CDR3 DNA reads as TGCAGCGGTCTTACTAGCACAGATACGCAGTATTTT.

This clonotype was found a few times. V gene TRBV12-3 or TRBV12-4 combines with J gene TRBJ2-2; 12 nucleotides line up with TRBD2. This CDR3 region has 18 residues. With 6 bases clipped from V and 7 bases from J, the junction kept 15 bases outside the gene matches. CDR3 residues: CASSIKTSGGSRGGELFF. The CDR3 nucleotides are TGTGCCAGCAGCATTAAGACTAGCGGGGGCTCCAGAGGCGGGGAGCTGTTTTTT.

The table lists this clonotype with many counts. This rearrangement joins TRBV20-1 to TRBJ2-4; D uncertain. Looked up from germline, CDR1 is DFQATT and CDR2 is SNEGSKA (reference sequence). V lost 1 base to trimming and J lost 4 bases, with 14 bases between them. The CDR3 runs 15 residues. Written as DNA, the CDR3 is TGCAGTGCTAGAGTATCAACCCTTGAGAAAAACATTCAGTACTTC. This encodes CSARVSTLEKNIQYF.

This clonotype was observed at least ten times. The chain recombines TRBV5-5 with TRBJ2-2; 7 nucleotides agree with TRBD1. V gave up 4 bases and J gave up 4 bases; unmatched junction bases: 10. Germline CDR1 SGHKS, CDR2 YYEKEE (reference sequence). The CDR3 has 16 residues. This CDR3 reads CASSRRQGVVTGELFF. The CDR3 DNA reads as TGTGCCAGCAGCCGCCGACAGGGAGTGGTCACCGGGGAGCTGTTTTTT.

This clonotype has a handful of counts. The chain has TRBV12-5 and TRBJ1-2, with D hard to call. The CDR3 runs 13 residues. The germline V and J ends were trimmed by 0 bases and 4 bases, with 6 bases remaining between them. Germline V gene lookup returns CDR1 LGHNT and CDR2 FRNRAP. The CDR3, as DNA: TGTGCTAGTGGTTTGGTCCGATCCTATGGCTACACCTTC. Its translation is CASGLVRSYGYTF. The variable domain in full, completed from reference TRBV12-5 and TRBJ1-2, reads DARVTQTPRHKVTEMGQEVTMRCQPILGHNTVFWYRQTMMQGLELLAYFRNRAPLDDSGMPKDRFSAEMPDATLATLKIQPSEPRDSAVYFCASGLVRSYGYTFGSGTRLTVV.

The chain is built from TRBV12-3 or TRBV12-4 and TRBJ2-7; the D is unclear. V lost 3 bases and J lost 2, with 14 bases in between. CDR3 length: 15 residues. The CDR3: CASSFGLGSTYEQYF. DNA for the CDR3: TGTGCCAGCAGTTTCGGTTTGGGATCCACCTACGAGCAGTACTTC.

This chain connects TRBV12-3 or TRBV12-4 to TRBJ2-7; no reliable D call. The CDR3 is 15 amino acids. V lost 1 base and J lost 0, with 10 bases in between. This CDR3 is CASSLVALSSYEQYF. CDR3 DNA: TGTGCCAGCAGTTTAGTGGCCCTATCCTCCTACGAGCAGTACTTC.

This clonotype was counted ten times or more. The rearrangement joins TRBV4-2 to TRBJ1-6; the D is unclear. Per germline, CDR1 LGHNA and CDR2 YNFKEQ. The V end was cut by 0 bases, the J end by 10 bases, with 10 bases between. The CDR3 is 14 amino acids. The CDR3 DNA sequence: TGTGCCAGCAGCCAAGAAGGTCAGTTCTCACCCCTCCACTTT. Protein: CASSQEGQFSPLHF.

This chain's CDR3 is CASSYGRASNTIYF. The CDR3 DNA follows: TGTGCCAGCAGTTACGGTCGGGCAAGCAACACCATATATTTT. The V call is TRBV6-5, the J call TRBJ1-3; D gene unclear. Trimming shortened V by 2 bases and J by 7 bases, and 12 bases separated the two germline ends. From germline, CDR1 is MNHEY and CDR2 SVGAGI. The CDR3 contains 14 residues.

The table lists this clonotype with a few counts. This sequence joins TRBV7-2 and TRBJ2-1, with D possibly called TRBD1 or TRBD2 (6 bases each). Germline V gene data show CDR1 as SGHTA and CDR2 as FQGNSA. The V end was cut by 0 bases, the J end by 7 bases, with 19 bases between. CDR3 size: 17 residues. Written as DNA, the CDR3 is TGTGCCAGCAGCTTAGCTGCGGCTGTGGGGGGCCAGAATGAGCAGTTCTTC. Translation gives CASSLAAAVGGQNEQFF.

There are many counts of this clonotype. The chain joins TRBV20-1 to TRBJ2-7; D unclear. The CDR3 is 13 amino acids. V was pared by 0 bases and J by 3 bases, with 9 bases between. The germline gives CDR1 DFQATT, CDR2 SNEGSKA (reference sequence). Written as DNA, the CDR3 is TGCAGTGCTAGAGATAAAGGGCACTACGAGCAGTACTTC. It encodes CSARDKGHYEQYF.

The rearrangement joins TRBV5-4 to TRBJ2-7, with unresolved D. V lost 2 bases and J 5 bases, leaving 17 bases between the germline ends. Per the germline V gene, CDR1 is SGHNT and CDR2 is YYREEE (reference sequence). This CDR3 has 15 amino acids. The CDR3 nucleotides are TGTGCCAGCAGCTTTTACAAGTCCAAAGTCCACGAGCAGTACTTC. It yields the protein CASSFYKSKVHEQYF.

V is TRBV5-1 and J is TRBJ2-2; D uncertain. The CDR3 contains 14 residues. V lost 0 bases, J lost 2 bases, and 5 bases lay in between. Germline CDR1 and CDR2: SGHRS and YFSETQ. DNA for the CDR3: TGCGCCAGCAGCTTGGACGCTAACACCGGGGAGCTGTTTTTT. Translated, it gives CASSLDANTGELFF.

This clonotype has a count of ten or more. The CDR3 sequence is CAISDGLGPRMNTEAFF. The CDR3, as DNA: TGTGCCATCAGTGACGGCCTGGGACCGCGCATGAACACTGAAGCTTTCTTT. The chain recombines TRBV10-3 with TRBJ1-1, with D tentatively TRBD1 (5 bases). V shed 3 bases and J shed 0 bases, with 17 bases lying between them. The germline gives CDR1 ENHRY, CDR2 SYGVKD. This CDR3 has 17 amino acids.

This chain uses TRBV5-1 with TRBJ2-1; 7 positions agree with TRBD1. From germline, CDR1 is SGHRS and CDR2 YFSETQ. The CDR3 loop spans 13 amino acids. J lost 7 bases, V lost 2 bases, and 3 bases had no gene match. The CDR3 region is CASSLKQGNEQFF. For the CDR3, the DNA is TGCGCCAGCAGCTTAAAACAGGGGAATGAGCAGTTCTTC.

This clonotype occurred many times. This chain connects TRBV6-1 to TRBJ2-1; 7 bases agree with TRBD2. CDR1 and CDR2 from the germline V gene are MNHNS and SASEGT. The length of the CDR3 is 16 residues. Losses at the gene ends were 4 bases for V and 2 bases for J; bases not matched to a gene: 8. CDR3 in DNA: TGTGCCAGCAGTGGTTTTTTAGGACTAGCCTACAATGAGCAGTTCTTC. Translating gives CASSGFLGLAYNEQFF.

This clonotype was recorded many times. This chain joins TRBV3-1 and TRBJ2-4; 8 bases line up with TRBD2. Germline assignment: CDR1 LGHDT and CDR2 YNNKEL (reference sequence). V lost 2 bases, J lost 2 bases, and 5 bases stayed unmatched. There are 16 residues in the CDR3. CDR3 nucleotide sequence: TGTGCCAGCAGCCAATACGGGGGGGAACCCAAAAACATTCAGTACTTC. Translating it yields CASSQYGGEPKNIQYF. The full variable domain, rest sourced from reference TRBV3-1 and TRBJ2-4, is DTAVSQTPKYLVTQMGNDKSIKCEQNLGHDTMYWYKQDSKKFLKIMFSYNNKELIINETVPNRFSPKSPDKAHLNLHINSLELGDSAVYFCASSQYGGEPKNIQYFGAGTRLSVL.

This chain connects TRBV6-2 or TRBV6-3 to TRBJ2-5, with 8 bases that match TRBD2. V lost 2 bases and J lost 2; bases outside the gene matches: 7. This CDR3 comprises 16 residues. Germline loops: CDR1 MNHEY, CDR2 SVGEGT. CDR3 nucleotides: TGTGCCAGCAGTTACGGGCGAGCGGGGGAACAAGAGACCCAGTACTTC. It codes for CASSYGRAGEQETQYF.

The rearrangement links TRBV20-1 to TRBJ2-1, with D possibly called TRBD1 or TRBD2 (7 bases each). The V and J ends lost 5 bases and 5 bases respectively, with 16 bases between them. The V gene's germline CDR1 is DFQATT and CDR2 SNEGSKA (reference sequence). CDR3 length: 14 residues. CDR3 sequence: CSAPRGGRDNEQFF. As DNA, the CDR3 is TGCAGTGCTCCCAGGGGGGGTCGCGACAATGAGCAGTTCTTC.

This clonotype was observed at least ten times. The J gene is TRBJ1-1, the V gene TRBV20-1, with D unclear. The CDR3 totals 14 residues. Trimming shortened V by 0 bases and J by 0 bases, and 8 bases separated the two germline ends. The germline gives CDR1 DFQATT, CDR2 SNEGSKA (reference sequence). DNA for the CDR3: TGCAGTGCTAGAGATCGTGGAGTGAACACTGAAGCTTTCTTT. Protein: CSARDRGVNTEAFF.

This chain links TRBV30 with TRBJ2-4; D is uncertain. Germline V CDR1 and CDR2: GTSNPN, SVGIG (reference sequence). Trimming took 1 base from V and 8 from J, leaving 6 bases between them. The CDR3 has 11 residues. DNA for the CDR3: TGTGCCTGGAGTGGCCGGGACATTCAGTACTTC. Translating it yields CAWSGRDIQYF. Drawing the rest from reference TRBV30 and TRBJ2-4, the complete variable domain is SQTIHQWPATLVQPVGSPLSLECTVEGTSNPNLYWYRQAAGRGLQLLFYSVGIGQISSEVPQNLSASRPQDRQFILSSKKLLLSDSGFYLCAWSGRDIQYFGAGTRLSVL.